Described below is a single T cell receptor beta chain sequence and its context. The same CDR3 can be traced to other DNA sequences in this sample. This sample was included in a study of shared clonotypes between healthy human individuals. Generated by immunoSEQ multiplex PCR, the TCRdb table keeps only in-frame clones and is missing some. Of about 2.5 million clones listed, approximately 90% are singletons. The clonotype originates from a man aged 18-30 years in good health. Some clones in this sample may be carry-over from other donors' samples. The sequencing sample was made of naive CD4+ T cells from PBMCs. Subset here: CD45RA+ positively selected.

Here the CDR3 reads CASSLFRSTGELFF. The CDR3, as DNA: TGTGCCAGCAGCTTGTTCCGTTCAACCGGGGAGCTGTTTTTT. The V gene is TRBV5-4, the J gene TRBJ2-2; D is uncertain. Germline V gene sequence: CDR1 SGHNT, CDR2 YYREEE (reference sequence). The CDR3 spans 14 residues. Trimming took 1 base from V and 5 from J, leaving 9 bases between them.